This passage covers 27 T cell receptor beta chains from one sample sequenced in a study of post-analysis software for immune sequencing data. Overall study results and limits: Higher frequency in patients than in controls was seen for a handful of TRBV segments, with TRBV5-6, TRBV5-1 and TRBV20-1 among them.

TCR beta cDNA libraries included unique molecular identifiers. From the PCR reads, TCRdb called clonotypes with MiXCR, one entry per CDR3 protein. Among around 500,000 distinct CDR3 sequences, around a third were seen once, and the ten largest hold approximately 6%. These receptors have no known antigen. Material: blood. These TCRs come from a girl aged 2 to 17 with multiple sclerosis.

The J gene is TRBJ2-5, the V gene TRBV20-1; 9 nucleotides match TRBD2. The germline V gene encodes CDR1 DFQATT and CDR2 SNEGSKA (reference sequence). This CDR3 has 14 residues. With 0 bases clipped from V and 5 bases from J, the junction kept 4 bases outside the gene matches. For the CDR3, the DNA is TGCAGTGCTAGAGAAGGGCTAGCGGGGGAGACCCAGTACTTC. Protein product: CSAREGLAGETQYF.

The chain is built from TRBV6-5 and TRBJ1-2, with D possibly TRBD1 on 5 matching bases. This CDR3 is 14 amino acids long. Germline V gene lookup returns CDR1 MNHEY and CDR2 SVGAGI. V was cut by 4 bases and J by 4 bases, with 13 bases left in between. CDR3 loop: CASSSLIRGYGYTF. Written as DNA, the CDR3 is TGTGCCAGCAGTTCTCTAATTAGGGGCTATGGCTACACCTTC.

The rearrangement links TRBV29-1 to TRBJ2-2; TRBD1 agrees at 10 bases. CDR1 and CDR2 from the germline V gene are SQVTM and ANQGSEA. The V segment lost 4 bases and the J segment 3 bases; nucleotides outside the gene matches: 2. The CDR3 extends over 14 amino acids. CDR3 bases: TGCAGCGTTGGACAGGGGGCCCACACCGGGGAGCTGTTTTTT. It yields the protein CSVGQGAHTGELFF.

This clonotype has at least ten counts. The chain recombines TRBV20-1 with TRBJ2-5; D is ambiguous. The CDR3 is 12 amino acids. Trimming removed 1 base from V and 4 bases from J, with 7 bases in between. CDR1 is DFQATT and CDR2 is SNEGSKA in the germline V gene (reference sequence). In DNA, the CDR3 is TGCAGTGCTAGAGTGCCCGGAGAGACCCAGTACTTC. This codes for CSARVPGETQYF.

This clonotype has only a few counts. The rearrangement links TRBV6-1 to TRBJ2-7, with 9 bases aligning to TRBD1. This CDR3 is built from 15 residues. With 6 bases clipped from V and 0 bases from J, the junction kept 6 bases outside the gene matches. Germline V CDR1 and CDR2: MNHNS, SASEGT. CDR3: CASRNPGQGSYEQYF. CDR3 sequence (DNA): TGTGCCAGCAGGAACCCGGGACAGGGCTCCTACGAGCAGTACTTC.

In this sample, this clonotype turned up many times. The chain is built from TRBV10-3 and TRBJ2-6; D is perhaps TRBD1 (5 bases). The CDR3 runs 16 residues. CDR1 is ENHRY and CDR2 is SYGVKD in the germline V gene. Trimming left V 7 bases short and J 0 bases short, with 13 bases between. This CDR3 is CAIKYDRNSGANVLTF. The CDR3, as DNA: TGTGCCATCAAGTATGACAGAAACTCTGGGGCCAACGTCCTGACTTTC.

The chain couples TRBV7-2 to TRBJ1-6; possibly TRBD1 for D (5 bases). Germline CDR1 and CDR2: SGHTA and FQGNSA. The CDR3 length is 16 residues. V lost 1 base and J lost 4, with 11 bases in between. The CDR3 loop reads CASSLGDLGYNSPLHF. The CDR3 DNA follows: TGTGCCAGCAGCTTAGGGGACTTAGGGTATAATTCACCCCTCCACTTT.

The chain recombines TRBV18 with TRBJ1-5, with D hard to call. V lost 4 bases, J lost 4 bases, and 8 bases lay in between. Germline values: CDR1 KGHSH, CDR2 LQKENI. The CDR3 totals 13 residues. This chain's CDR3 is CASSREANQPQHF. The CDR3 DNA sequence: TGTGCCAGCTCACGTGAAGCTAATCAGCCCCAGCATTTT.

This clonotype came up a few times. Written as DNA, the CDR3 is TGTGCCAGCAGCCAAGCCTTAGCGGGGGGGAGCAATGAGCAGTTCTTC. Its protein product is CASSQALAGGSNEQFF. The rearrangement links TRBV12-3 or TRBV12-4 to TRBJ2-1, with 11 bases that match TRBD2. Unmatched junction bases numbered 10, after V lost 6 bases and J lost 6 bases. CDR3 size: 16 residues.

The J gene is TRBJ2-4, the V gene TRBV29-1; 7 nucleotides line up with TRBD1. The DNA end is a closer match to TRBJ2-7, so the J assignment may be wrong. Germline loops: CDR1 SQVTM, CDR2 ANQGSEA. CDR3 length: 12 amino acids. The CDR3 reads CSVVPGQSEQYF. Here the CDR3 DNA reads TGCAGCGTTGTACCGGGACAGTCCGAGCAGTACTTC.

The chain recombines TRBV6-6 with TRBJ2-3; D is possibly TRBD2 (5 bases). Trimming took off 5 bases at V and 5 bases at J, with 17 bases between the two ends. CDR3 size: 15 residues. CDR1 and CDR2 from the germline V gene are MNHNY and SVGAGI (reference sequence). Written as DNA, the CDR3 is TGTGCCAGCAGTCCCACCTTAGCGCTGGGAGATACGCAGTATTTT. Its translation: CASSPTLALGDTQYF.

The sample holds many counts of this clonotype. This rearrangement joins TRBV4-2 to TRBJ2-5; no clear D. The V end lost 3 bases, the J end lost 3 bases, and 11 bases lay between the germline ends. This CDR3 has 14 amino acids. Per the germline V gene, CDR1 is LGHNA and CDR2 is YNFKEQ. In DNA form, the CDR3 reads TGTGCCAGCAGCCAGGTCGGAGTTAAAGAGACCCAGTACTTC. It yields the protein CASSQVGVKETQYF.

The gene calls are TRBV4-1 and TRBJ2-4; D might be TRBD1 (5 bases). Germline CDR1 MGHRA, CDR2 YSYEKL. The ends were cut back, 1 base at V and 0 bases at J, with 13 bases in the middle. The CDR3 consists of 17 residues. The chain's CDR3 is CASSQGEGALAKNIQYF. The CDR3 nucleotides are TGCGCCAGCAGCCAAGGTGAAGGGGCCCTAGCCAAAAACATTCAGTACTTC.

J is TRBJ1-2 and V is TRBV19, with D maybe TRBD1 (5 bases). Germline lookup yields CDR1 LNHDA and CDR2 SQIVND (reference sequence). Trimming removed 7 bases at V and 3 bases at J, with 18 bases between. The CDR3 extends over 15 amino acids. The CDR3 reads CASNLGTVWDYGYTF. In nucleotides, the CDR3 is TGTGCCAGTAACCTAGGGACGGTGTGGGACTATGGCTACACCTTC.

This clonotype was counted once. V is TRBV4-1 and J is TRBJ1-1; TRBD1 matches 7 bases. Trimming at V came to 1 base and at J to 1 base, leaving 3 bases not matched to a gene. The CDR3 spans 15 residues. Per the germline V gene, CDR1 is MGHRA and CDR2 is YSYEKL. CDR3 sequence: CASSQVWTGNTEAFF. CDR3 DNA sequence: TGCGCCAGCAGCCAAGTCTGGACAGGGAACACTGAAGCTTTCTTT.

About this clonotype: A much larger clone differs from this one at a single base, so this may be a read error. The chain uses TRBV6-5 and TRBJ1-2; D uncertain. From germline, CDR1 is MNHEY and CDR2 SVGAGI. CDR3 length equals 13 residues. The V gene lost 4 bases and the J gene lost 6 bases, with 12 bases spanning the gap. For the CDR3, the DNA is TGTGCCAGCAGTTGCTCTCCGCAGGATGGCTACACCTTC. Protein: CASSCSPQDGYTF.

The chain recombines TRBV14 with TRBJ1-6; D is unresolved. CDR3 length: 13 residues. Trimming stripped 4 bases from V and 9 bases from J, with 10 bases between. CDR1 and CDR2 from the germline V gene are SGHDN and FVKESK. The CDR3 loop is CASSPWPGSPLHF. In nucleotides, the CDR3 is TGTGCCAGCAGCCCCTGGCCTGGTTCACCCCTCCACTTT.

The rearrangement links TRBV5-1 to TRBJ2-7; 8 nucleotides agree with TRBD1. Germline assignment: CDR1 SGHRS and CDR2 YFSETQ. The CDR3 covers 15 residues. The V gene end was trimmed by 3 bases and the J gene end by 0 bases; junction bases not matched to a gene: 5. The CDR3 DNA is TGCGCCAGCAGCTACAGACAGGGGACCTCCTACGAGCAGTACTTC. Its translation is CASSYRQGTSYEQYF.

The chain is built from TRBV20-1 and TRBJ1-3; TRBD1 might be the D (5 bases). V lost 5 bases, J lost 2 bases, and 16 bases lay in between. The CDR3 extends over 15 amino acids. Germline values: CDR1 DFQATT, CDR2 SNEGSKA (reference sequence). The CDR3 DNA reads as TGCAGTGCTGCTACGGGGGGGTGGCCTGGAAACACCATATATTTT. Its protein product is CSAATGGWPGNTIYF.

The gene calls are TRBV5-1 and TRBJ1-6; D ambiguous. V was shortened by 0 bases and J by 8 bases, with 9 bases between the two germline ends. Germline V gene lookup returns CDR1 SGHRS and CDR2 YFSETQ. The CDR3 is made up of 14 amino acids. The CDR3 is CASSLGRPDSPLHF. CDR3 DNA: TGCGCCAGCAGCTTGGGCAGGCCTGATTCACCCCTCCACTTT.

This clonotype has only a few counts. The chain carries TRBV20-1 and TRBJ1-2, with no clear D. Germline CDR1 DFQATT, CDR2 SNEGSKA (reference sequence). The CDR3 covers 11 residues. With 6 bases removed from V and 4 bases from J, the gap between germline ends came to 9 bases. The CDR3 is CSALGGYGYTF. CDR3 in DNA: TGCAGTGCCCTCGGTGGCTATGGCTACACCTTC.

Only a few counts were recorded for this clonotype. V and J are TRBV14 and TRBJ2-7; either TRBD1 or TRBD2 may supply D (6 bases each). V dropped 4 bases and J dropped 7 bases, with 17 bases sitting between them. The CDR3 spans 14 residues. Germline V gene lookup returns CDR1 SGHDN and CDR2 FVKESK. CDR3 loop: CASSLGQGTREQYF. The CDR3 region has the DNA TGTGCCAGCAGCCTGGGGCAGGGGACTCGTGAGCAGTACTTC. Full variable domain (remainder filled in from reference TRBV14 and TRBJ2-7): EAGVTQFPSHSVIEKGQTVTLRCDPISGHDNLYWYRRVMGKEIKFLLHFVKESKQDESGMPNNRFLAERTGGTYSTLKVQPAELEDSGVYFCASSLGQGTREQYFGPGTRLTVT.

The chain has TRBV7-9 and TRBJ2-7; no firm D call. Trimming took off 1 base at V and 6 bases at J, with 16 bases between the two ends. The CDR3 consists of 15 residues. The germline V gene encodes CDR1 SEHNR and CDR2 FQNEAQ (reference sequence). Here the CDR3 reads CASSLVGGALTEQYF. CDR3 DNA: TGTGCCAGCAGCTTAGTTGGTGGCGCCCTCACCGAGCAGTACTTC.

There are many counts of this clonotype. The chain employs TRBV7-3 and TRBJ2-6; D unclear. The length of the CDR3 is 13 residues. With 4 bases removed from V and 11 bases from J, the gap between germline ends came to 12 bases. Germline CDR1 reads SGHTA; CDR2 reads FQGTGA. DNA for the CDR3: TGTGCCAGCAGCTCGCGACGGTTCGACGTCCTGACTTTC. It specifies CASSSRRFDVLTF.

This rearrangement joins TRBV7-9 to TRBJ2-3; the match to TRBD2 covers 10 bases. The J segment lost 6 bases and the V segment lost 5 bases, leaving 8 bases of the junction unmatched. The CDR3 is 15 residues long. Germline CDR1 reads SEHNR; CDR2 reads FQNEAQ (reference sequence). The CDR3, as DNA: TGTGCCAGCAGCGGCGAGCGGGGGGGTTCCGATACGCAGTATTTT. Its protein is CASSGERGGSDTQYF.

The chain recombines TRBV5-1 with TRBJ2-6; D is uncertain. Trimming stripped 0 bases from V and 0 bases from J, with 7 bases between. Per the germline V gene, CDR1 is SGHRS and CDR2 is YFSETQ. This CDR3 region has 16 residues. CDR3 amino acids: CASSLGGSSGANVLTF. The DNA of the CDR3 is TGCGCCAGCAGCTTGGGGGGTAGCTCTGGGGCCAACGTCCTGACTTTC.

DNA for the CDR3: TGTGCCAGCACAATGGGACTAAAAGAGGGGACCCAGTACTTC. Encoded protein: CASTMGLKEGTQYF. The chain combines TRBV3-1 with TRBJ2-5; 7 nucleotides line up with TRBD2. With 7 bases clipped from V and 7 bases from J, the junction kept 12 bases outside the gene matches. From germline, CDR1 is LGHDT and CDR2 YNNKEL (reference sequence). CDR3 length: 14 residues.